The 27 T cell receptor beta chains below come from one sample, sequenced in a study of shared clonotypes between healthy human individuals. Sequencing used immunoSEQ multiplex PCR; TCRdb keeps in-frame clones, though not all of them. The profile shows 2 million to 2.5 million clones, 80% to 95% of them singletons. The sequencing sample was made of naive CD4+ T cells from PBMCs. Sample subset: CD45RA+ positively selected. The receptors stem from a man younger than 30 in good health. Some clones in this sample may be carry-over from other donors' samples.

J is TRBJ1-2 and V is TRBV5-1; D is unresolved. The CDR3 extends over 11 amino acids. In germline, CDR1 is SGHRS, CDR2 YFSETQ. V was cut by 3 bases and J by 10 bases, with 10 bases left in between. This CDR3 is CASSSMGDYTF. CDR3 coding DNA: TGCGCCAGCAGCTCGATGGGAGACTACACCTTC.

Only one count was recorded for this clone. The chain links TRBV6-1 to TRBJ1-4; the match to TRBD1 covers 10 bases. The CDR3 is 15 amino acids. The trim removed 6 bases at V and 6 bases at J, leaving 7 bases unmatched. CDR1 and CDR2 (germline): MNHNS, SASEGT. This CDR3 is CASRTGQGGHEKLFF. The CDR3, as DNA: TGTGCCAGCAGGACCGGACAGGGGGGACATGAAAAACTGTTTTTT.

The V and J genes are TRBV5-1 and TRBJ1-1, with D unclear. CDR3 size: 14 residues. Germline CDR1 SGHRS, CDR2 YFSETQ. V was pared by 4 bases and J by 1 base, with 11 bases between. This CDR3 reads CASSLRVTNTEAFF. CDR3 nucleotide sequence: TGCGCCAGCAGCCTCCGGGTTACGAACACTGAAGCTTTCTTT.

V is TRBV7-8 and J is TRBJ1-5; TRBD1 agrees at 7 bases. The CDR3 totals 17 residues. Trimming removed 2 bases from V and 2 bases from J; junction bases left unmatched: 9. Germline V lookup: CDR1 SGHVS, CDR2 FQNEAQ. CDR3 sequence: CASSLQAGGSRNQPQHF. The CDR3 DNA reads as TGTGCCAGCAGCTTACAGGCAGGGGGGAGCCGCAATCAGCCCCAGCATTTT. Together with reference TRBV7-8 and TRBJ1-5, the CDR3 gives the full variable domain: GAGVSQSPRYKVAKRGQDVALRCDPISGHVSLFWYQQALGQGPEFLTYFQNEAQLDKSGLPSDRFFAERPEGSVSTLKIQRTQQEDSAVYLCASSLQAGGSRNQPQHFGDGTRLSIL.

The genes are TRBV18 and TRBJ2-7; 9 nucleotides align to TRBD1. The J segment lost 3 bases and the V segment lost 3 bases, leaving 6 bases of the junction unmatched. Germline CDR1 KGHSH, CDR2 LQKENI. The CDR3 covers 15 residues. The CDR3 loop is CASSPGTGSNYEQYF. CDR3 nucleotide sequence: TGTGCCAGCTCACCGGGGACAGGGAGTAACTACGAGCAGTACTTC.

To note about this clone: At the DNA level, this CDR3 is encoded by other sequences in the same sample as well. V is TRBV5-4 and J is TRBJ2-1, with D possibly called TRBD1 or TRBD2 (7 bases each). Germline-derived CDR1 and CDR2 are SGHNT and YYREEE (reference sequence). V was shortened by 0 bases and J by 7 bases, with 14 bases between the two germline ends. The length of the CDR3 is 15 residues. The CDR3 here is CASSLGQGGRNEQFF. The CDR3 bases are TGTGCCAGCAGCTTGGGGCAGGGGGGGAGAAATGAGCAGTTCTTC.

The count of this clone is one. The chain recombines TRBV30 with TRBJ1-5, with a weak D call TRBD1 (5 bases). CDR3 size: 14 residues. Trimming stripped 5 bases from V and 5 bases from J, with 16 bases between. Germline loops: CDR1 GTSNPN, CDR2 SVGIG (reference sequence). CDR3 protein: CAWVARRGHQPQHF. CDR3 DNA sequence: TGTGCCTGGGTGGCCAGGAGGGGTCATCAGCCCCAGCATTTT.

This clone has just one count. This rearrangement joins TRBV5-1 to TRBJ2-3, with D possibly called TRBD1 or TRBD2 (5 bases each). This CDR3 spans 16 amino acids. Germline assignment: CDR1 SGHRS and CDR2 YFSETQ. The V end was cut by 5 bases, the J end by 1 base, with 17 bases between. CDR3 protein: CASSPLTRGGTDTQYF. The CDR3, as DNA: TGCGCCAGCAGTCCTCTAACTAGGGGAGGCACAGATACGCAGTATTTT.

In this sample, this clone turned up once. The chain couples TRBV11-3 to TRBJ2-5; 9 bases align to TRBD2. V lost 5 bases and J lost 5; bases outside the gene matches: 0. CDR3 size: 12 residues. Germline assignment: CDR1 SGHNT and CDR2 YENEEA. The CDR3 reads CASSLAGETQYF. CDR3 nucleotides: TGTGCCAGCAGCCTAGCGGGGGAGACCCAGTACTTC.

As DNA, the CDR3 is TGTGCCAGCAGTTTCATACAGGGGGACCGGTTCGTGCAGTACTTC. Translation gives CASSFIQGDRFVQYF. The chain has TRBV28 and TRBJ2-7; the match to TRBD1 covers 8 bases. Germline CDR1 and CDR2: MDHEN and SYDVKM. The CDR3 has 15 amino acids. The J segment lost 9 bases and the V segment lost 3 bases, leaving 13 bases of the junction unmatched.

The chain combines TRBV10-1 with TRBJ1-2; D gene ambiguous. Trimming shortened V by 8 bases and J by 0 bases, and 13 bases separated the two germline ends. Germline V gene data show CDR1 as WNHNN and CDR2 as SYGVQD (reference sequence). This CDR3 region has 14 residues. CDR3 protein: CASSPGTANYGYTF. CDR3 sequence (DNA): TGCGCCAGCTCCCCAGGCACAGCTAACTATGGCTACACCTTC.

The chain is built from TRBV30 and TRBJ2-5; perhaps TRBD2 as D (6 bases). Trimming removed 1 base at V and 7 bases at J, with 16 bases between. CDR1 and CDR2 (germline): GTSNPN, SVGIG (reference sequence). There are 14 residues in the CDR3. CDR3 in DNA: TGTGCCTGGAGTGCCGGGACCCCCGGGGGGACCCAGTACTTC. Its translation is CAWSAGTPGGTQYF.

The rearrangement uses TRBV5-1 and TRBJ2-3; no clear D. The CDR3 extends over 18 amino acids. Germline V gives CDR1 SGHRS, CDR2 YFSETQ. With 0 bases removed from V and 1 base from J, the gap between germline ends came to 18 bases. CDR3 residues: CASSLANMALQGTDTQYF. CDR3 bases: TGCGCCAGCAGCTTGGCCAATATGGCCCTCCAGGGCACAGATACGCAGTATTTT.

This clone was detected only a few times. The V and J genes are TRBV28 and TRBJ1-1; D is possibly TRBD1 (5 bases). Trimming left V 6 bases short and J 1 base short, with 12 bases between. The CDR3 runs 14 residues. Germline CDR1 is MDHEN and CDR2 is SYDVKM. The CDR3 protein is CASRPVRANTEAFF. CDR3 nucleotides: TGTGCCAGCAGACCTGTCAGGGCGAACACTGAAGCTTTCTTT.

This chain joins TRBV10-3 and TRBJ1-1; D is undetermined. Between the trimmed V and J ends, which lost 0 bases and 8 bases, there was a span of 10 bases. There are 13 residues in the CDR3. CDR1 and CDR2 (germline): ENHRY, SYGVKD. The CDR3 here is CAISESTEKEAFF. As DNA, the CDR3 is TGTGCCATCAGTGAGTCGACCGAGAAAGAAGCTTTCTTT.

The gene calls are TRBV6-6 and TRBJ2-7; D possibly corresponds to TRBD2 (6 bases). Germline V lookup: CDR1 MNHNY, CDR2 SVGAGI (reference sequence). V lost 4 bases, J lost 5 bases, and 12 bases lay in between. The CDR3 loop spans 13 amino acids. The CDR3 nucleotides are TGTGCCAGCAGTTCCCCGGAGGGCCACGAGCAGTACTTC. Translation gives CASSSPEGHEQYF.

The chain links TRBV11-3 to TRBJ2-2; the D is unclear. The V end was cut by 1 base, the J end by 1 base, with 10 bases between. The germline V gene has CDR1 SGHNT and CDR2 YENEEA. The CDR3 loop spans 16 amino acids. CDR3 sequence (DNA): TGTGCCAGCAGCTTAGGGGAACCGATGAACACCGGGGAGCTGTTTTTT. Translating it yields CASSLGEPMNTGELFF. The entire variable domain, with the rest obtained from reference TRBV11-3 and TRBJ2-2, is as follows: EAGVVQSPRYKIIEKKQPVAFWCNPISGHNTLYWYLQNLGQGPELLIRYENEEAVDDSQLPKDRFSAERLKGVDSTLKIQPAELGDSAVYLCASSLGEPMNTGELFFGEGSRLTVL.

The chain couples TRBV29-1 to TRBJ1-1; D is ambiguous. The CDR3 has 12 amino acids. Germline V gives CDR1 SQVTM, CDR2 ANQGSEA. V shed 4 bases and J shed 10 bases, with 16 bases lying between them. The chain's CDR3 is CSVVSGLGGAFF. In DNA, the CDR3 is TGCAGCGTTGTATCTGGACTAGGAGGAGCTTTCTTT.

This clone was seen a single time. Here the CDR3 DNA reads TGTGCCTGGAGAGGATTACAAGAGACCCAGTACTTC. It is translated as CAWRGLQETQYF. V and J are TRBV30 and TRBJ2-5; no firm D call. V was pared by 3 bases and J by 2 bases, with 7 bases between. The CDR3 extends over 12 amino acids. From germline, CDR1 is GTSNPN and CDR2 SVGIG (reference sequence).

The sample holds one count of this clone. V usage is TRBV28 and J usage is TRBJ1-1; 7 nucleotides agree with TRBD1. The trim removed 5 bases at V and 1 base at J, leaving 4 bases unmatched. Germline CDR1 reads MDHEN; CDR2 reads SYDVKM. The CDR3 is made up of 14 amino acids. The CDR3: CASSAGGKNTEAFF. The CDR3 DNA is TGTGCCAGCAGTGCAGGGGGTAAGAACACTGAAGCTTTCTTT.

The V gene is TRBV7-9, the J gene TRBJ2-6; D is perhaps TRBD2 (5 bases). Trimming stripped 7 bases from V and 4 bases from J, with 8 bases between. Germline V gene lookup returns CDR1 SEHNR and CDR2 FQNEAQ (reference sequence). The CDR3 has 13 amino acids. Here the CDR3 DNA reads TGTGCCAGCACCTCGGGGGGGGCCAACGTCCTGACTTTC. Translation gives CASTSGGANVLTF.

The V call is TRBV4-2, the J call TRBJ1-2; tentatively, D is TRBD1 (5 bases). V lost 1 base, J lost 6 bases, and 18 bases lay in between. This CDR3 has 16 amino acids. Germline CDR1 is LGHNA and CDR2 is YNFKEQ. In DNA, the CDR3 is TGTGCCAGCAGCCAAGTTGCAGGGAATCGAGCGGATGGCTACACCTTC. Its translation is CASSQVAGNRADGYTF.

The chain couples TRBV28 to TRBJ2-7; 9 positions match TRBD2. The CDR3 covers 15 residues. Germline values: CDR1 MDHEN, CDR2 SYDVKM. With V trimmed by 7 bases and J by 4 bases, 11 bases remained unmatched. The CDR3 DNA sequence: TGTGCCAGCACGAGGGGCGGGAGGGCCTTTTACGAGCAGTACTTC. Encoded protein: CASTRGGRAFYEQYF.

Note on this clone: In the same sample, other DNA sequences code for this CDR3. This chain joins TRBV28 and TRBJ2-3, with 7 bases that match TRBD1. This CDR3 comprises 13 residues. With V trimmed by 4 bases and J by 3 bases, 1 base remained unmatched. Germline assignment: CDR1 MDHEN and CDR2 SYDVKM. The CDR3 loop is CASSSQGTDTQYF. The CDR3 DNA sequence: TGTGCCAGCAGTTCACAGGGGACAGATACGCAGTATTTT.

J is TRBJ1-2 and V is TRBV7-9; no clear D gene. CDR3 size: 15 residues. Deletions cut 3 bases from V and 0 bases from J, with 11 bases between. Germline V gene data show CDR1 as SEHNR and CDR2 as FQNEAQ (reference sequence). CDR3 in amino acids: CASSFRQGSNYGYTF. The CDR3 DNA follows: TGTGCCAGCAGCTTCCGTCAAGGGTCTAACTATGGCTACACCTTC. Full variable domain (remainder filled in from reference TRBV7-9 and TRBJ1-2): DTGVSQNPRHKITKRGQNVTFRCDPISEHNRLYWYRQTLGQGPEFLTYFQNEAQLEKSRLLSDRFSAERPKGSFSTLEIQRTEQGDSAMYLCASSFRQGSNYGYTFGSGTRLTVV.

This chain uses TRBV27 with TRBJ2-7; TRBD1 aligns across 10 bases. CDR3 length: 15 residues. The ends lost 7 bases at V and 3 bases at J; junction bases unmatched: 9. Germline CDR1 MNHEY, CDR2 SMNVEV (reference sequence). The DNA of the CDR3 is TGTGCCAGCACGACACGGACAGGGGGGGTCTACGAGCAGTACTTC. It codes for CASTTRTGGVYEQYF.

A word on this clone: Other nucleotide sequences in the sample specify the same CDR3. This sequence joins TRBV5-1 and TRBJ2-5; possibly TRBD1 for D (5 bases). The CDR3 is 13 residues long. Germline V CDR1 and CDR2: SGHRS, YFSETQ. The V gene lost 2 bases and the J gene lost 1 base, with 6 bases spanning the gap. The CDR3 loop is CASSLGVQETQYF. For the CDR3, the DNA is TGCGCCAGCAGCTTAGGGGTCCAAGAGACCCAGTACTTC. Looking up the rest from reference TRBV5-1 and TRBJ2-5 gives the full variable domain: KAGVTQTPRYLIKTRGQQVTLSCSPISGHRSVSWYQQTPGQGLQFLFEYFSETQRNKGNFPGRFSGRQFSNSRSEMNVSTLELGDSALYLCASSLGVQETQYFGPGTRLLVL.